The clone carrying this T cell receptor (beta chain) was counted at least ten times. As yet, its antigen is unknown. Construction of TCR beta libraries was performed using quantitative 5'-RACE with molecular barcodes. TCRdb fed the 5' RACE reads into MiXCR, producing one record per CDR3 protein. The sample includes about 240,000 distinct CDR3 sequences, roughly a tenth seen only once; the top ten take around 2.6%. This sample is drawn from a study of CD8 T cells in ankylosing spondylitis. Study-level points and caveats: From matched ankylosing spondylitis synovial fluid, disease-linked clones were reportedly recovered at significantly enriched levels. What seemed typical of ankylosing spondylitis blood was a TCR beta motif built from roughly eight highly homologous variants. Disease-associated clonotypes exhibited CD8+ identity and were relatively infrequent in peripheral blood.

Sequenced input: blood, either unsorted or a sorted T cell fraction (not recorded which). This clonotype originated in a male donor with ankylosing spondylitis or in good health (not recorded which).

CDR3: CAWSVGRGAFF. The CDR3 DNA reads as TGTGCCTGGAGTGTAGGACGTGGAGCTTTCTTT. V and J are TRBV30 and TRBJ1-1; no definite D call. CDR1 and CDR2 from the germline V gene are GTSNPN and SVGIG (reference sequence). The CDR3 totals 11 residues. The V and J ends lost 0 bases and 10 bases respectively, with 9 bases between them.